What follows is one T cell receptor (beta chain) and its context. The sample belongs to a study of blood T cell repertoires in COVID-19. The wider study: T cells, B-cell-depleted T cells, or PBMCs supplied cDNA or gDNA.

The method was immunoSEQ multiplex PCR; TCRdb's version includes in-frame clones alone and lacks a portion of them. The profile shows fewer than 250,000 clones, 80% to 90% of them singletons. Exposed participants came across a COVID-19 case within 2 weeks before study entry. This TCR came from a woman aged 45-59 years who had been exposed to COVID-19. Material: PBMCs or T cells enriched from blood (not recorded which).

CDR3 coding DNA: TGCAGCTCCGGACTAGCGGGGGTAAATGAGCAGTTCTTC. Protein product: CSSGLAGVNEQFF. V and J are TRBV29-1 and TRBJ2-1; 13 positions match TRBD2. Trimming at V came to 8 bases and at J to 7 bases, leaving 5 bases not matched to a gene. The germline gives CDR1 SQVTM, CDR2 ANQGSEA. This CDR3 is 13 amino acids long.